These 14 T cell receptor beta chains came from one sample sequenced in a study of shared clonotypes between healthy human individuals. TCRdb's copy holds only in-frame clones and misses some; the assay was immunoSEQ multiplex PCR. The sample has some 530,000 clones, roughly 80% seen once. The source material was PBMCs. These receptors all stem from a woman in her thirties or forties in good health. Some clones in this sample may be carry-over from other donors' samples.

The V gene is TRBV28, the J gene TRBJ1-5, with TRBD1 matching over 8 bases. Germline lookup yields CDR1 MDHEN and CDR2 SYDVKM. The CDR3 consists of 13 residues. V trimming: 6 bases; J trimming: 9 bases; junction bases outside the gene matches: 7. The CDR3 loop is CASRQQGVRPQHF. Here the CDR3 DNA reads TGTGCCAGCAGGCAACAGGGGGTCCGGCCCCAGCATTTT.

The CDR3 DNA is TGTGCCAGCAGTGAATATTGGGAGGAGCCCTACGAGCAGTACTTC. This codes for CASSEYWEEPYEQYF. The chain is built from TRBV6-1 and TRBJ2-7; weak D call: TRBD2 (6 bases). CDR1 and CDR2 (germline): MNHNS, SASEGT. The ends were cut back, 2 bases at V and 2 bases at J, with 13 bases in the middle. The CDR3 sequence is 15 residues long.

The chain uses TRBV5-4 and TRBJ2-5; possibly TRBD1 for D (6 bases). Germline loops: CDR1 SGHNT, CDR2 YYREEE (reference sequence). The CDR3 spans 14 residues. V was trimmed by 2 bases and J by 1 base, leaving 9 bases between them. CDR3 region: CASSLRDTQETQYF. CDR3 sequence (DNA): TGTGCCAGCAGCTTACGGGACACCCAAGAGACCCAGTACTTC.

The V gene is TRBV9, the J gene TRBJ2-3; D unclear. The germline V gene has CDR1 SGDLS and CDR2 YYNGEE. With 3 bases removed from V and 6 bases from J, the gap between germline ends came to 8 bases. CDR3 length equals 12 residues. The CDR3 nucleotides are TGTGCCAGCAGCGCCGAAACGGATACGCAGTATTTT. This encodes CASSAETDTQYF.

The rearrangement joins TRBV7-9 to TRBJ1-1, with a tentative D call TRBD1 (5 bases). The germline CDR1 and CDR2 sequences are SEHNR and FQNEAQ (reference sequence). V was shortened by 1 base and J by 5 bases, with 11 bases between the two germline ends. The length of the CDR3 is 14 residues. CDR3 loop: CASSLVWGDTEAFF. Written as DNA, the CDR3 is TGTGCCAGCAGCTTAGTTTGGGGGGATACTGAAGCTTTCTTT.

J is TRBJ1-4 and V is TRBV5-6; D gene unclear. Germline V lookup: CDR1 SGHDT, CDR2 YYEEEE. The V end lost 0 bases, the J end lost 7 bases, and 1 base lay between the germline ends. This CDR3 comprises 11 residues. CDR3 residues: CASSLGEKLFF. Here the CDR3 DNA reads TGTGCCAGCAGCTTGGGTGAAAAACTGTTTTTT.

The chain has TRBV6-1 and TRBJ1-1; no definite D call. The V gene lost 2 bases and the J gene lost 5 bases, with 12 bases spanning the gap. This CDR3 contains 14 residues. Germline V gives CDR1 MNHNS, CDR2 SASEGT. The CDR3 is CASSELSAGTEAFF. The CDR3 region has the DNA TGTGCCAGCAGTGAACTGTCAGCTGGGACTGAAGCTTTCTTT.

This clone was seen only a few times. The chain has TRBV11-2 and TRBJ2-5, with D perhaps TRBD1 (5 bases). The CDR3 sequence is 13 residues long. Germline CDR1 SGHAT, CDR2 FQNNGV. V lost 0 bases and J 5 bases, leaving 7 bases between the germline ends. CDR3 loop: CASSLDPGETQYF. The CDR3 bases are TGTGCCAGCAGCTTAGATCCAGGGGAGACCCAGTACTTC.

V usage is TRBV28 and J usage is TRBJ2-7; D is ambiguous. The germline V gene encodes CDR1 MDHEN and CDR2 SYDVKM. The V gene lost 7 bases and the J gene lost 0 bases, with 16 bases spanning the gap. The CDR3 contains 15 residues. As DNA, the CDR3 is TGTGCCAGCACCCCAGGCGTGATAAGCTCCTACGAGCAGTACTTC. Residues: CASTPGVISSYEQYF.

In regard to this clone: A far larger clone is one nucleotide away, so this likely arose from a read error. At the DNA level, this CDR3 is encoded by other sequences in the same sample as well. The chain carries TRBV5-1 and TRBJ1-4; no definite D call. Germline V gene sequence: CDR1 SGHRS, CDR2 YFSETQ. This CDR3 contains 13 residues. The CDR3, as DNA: TGCGCCAGCAGCTTGGGCACTAATGAAAAGCTGTTTTTT. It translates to CASSLGTNEKLFF.

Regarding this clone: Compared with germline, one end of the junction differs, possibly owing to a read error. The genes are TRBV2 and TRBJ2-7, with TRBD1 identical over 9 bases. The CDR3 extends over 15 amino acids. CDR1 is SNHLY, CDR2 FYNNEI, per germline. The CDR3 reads CASSEEGTGFFEQYF. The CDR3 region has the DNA TGTGCCAGCAGCGAAGAGGGGACAGGGTTCTTCGAGCAGTACTTC. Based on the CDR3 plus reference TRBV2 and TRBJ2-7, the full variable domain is EPEVTQTPSHQVTQMGQEVILRCVPISNHLYFYWYRQILGQKVEFLVSFYNNEISEKSEIFDDQFSVERPDGSNFTLKIRSTKLEDSAMYFCASSEEGTGFFEQYFGPGTRLTVT.

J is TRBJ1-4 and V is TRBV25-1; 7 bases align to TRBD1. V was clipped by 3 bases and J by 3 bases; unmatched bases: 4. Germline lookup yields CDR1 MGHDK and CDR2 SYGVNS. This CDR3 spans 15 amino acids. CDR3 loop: CASSEGTDPNEKLFF. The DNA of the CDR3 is TGTGCCAGCAGTGAGGGGACAGACCCTAATGAAAAACTGTTTTTT. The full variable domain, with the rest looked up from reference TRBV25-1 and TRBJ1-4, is EADIYQTPRYLVIGTGKKITLECSQTMGHDKMYWYQQDPGMELHLIHYSYGVNSTEKGDLSSESTVSRIRTEHFPLTLESARPSHTSQYLCASSEGTDPNEKLFFGSGTQLSVL.

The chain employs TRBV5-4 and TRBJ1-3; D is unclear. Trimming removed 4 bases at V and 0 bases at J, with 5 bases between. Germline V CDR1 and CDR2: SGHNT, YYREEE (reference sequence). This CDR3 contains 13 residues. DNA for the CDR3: TGTGCCAGCAGCCGGGACTCTGGAAACACCATATATTTT. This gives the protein CASSRDSGNTIYF.

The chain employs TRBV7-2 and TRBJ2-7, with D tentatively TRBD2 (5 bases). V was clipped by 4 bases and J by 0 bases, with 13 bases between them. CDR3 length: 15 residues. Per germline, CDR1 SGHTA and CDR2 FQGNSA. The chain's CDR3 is CASSYLGGFSYEQYF. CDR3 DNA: TGTGCCAGCAGCTACCTCGGAGGATTCTCCTACGAGCAGTACTTC. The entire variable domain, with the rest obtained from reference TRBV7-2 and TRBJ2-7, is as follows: GAGVSQSPSNKVTEKGKDVELRCDPISGHTALYWYRQSLGQGLEFLIYFQGNSAPDKSGLPSDRFSAERTGGSVSTLTIQRTQQEDSAVYLCASSYLGGFSYEQYFGPGTRLTVT.